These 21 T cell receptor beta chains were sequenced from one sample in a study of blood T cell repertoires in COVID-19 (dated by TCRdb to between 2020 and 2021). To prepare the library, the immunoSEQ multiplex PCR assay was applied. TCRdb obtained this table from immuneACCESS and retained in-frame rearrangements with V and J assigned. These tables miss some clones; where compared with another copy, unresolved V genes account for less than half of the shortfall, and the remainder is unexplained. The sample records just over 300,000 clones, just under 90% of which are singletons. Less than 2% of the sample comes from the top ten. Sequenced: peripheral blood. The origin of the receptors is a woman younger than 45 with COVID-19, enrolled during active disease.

The DNA for the CDR3 is TGTGCCAGCAGCCCACAAGAGACCCAGTACTTC. This sequence encodes CASSPQETQYF. This chain links TRBV6-6 with TRBJ2-5; no clear D. Germline V gene sequence: CDR1 MNHNY, CDR2 SVGAGI (reference sequence). The CDR3 has 11 residues. V was shortened by 6 bases and J by 2 bases, with 4 bases between the two germline ends.

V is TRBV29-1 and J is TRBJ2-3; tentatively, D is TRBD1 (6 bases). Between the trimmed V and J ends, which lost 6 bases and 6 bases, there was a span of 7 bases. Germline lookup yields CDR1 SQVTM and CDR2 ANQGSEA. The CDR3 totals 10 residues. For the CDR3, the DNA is TGCAGCGTGAGGGGGGATACGCAGTATTTT. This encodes CSVRGDTQYF.

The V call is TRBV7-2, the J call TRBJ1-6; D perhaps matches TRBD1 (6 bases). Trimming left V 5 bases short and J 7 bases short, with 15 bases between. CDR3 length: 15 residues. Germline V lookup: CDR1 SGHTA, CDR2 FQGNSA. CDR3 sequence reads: CASSHRDTLNSPLHF. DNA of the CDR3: TGTGCCAGCAGCCATCGGGACACCCTGAATTCACCCCTCCACTTT.

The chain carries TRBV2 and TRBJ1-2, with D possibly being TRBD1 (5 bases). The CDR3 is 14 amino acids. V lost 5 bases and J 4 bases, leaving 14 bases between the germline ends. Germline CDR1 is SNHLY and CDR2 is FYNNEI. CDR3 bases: TGTGCCAGCAGTCCAGCAGGGATGGGCTATGGCTACACCTTC. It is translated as CASSPAGMGYGYTF.

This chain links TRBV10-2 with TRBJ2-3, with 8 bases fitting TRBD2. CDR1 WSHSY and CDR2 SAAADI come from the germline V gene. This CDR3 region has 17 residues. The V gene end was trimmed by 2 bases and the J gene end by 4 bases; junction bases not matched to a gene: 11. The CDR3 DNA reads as TGCGCCAGCAGTGAGCCCCCTGGCGGGGGGTTTGCAGATACGCAGTATTTT. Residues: CASSEPPGGGFADTQYF.

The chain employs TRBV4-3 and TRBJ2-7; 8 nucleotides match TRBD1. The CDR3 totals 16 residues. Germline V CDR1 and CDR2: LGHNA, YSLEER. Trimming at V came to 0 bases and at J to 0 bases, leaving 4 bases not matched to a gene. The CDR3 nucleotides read TGCGCCAGCAGCCAAGAAAGGACAGGGACCTCCTACGAGCAGTACTTC. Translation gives CASSQERTGTSYEQYF.

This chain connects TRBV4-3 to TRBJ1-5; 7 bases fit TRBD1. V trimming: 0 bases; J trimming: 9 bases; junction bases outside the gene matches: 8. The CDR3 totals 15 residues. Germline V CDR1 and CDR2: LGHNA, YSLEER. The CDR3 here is CASSQDKDRARPQHF. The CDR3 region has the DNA TGCGCCAGCAGCCAAGATAAAGACAGGGCGAGGCCCCAGCATTTT.

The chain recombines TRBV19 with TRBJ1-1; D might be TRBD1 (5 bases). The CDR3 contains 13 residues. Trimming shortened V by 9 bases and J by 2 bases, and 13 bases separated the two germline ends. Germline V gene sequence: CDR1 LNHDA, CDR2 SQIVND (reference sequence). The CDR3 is CASPRVVNTEAFF. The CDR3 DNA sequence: TGTGCCAGCCCCAGGGTGGTTAACACTGAAGCTTTCTTT.

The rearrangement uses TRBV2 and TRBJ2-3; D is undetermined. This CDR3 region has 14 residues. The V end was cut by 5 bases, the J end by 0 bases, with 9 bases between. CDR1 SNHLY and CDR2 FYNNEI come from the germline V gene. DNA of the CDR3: TGTGCCAGCAGTAATTCTGTTAGCACAGATACGCAGTATTTT. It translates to CASSNSVSTDTQYF.

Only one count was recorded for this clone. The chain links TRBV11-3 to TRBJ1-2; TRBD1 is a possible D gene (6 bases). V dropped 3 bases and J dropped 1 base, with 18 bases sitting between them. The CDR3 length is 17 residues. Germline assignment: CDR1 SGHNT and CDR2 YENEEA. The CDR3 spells CASSLGIGQQINYGYTF. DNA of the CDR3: TGTGCCAGCAGCTTGGGGATAGGACAGCAAATTAACTATGGCTACACCTTC. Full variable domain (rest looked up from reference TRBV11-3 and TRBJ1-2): EAGVVQSPRYKIIEKKQPVAFWCNPISGHNTLYWYLQNLGQGPELLIRYENEEAVDDSQLPKDRFSAERLKGVDSTLKIQPAELGDSAVYLCASSLGIGQQINYGYTFGSGTRLTVV.

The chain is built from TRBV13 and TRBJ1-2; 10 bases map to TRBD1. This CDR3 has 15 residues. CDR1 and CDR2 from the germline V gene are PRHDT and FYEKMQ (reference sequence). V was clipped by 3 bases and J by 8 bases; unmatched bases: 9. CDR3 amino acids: CASSLGQGIFEGYTF. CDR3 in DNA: TGTGCCAGCAGCTTGGGACAGGGGATTTTTGAGGGCTACACCTTC. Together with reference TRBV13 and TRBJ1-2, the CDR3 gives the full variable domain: AAGVIQSPRHLIKEKRETATLKCYPIPRHDTVYWYQQGPGQDPQFLISFYEKMQSDKGSIPDRFSAQQFSDYHSELNMSSLELGDSALYFCASSLGQGIFEGYTFGSGTRLTVV.

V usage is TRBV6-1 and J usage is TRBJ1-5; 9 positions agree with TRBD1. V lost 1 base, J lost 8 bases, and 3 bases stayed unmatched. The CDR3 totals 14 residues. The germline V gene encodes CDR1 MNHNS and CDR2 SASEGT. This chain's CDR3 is CASSEGTGAEPQHF. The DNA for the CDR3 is TGTGCCAGCAGTGAAGGGACAGGGGCAGAGCCCCAGCATTTT.

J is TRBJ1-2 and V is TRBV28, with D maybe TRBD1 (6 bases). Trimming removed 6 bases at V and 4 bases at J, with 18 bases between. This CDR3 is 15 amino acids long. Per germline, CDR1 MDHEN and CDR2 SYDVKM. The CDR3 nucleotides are TGTGCCAGCAGCACAACCAGGGGTATCGGCTATGGCTACACCTTC. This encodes CASSTTRGIGYGYTF.

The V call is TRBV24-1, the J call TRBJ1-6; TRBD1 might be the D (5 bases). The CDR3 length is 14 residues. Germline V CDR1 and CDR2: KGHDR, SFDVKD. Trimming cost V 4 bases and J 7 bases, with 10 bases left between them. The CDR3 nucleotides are TGTGCCACCAGTGACGCAGGGTGGAATTCACCCCTCCACTTT. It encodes CATSDAGWNSPLHF.

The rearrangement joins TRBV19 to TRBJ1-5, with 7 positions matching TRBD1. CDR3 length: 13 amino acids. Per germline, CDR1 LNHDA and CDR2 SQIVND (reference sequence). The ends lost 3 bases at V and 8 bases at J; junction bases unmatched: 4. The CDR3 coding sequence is TGTGCCAGTAGTATCAGAGGACAGGAGCCCCAGCATTTT. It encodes CASSIRGQEPQHF.

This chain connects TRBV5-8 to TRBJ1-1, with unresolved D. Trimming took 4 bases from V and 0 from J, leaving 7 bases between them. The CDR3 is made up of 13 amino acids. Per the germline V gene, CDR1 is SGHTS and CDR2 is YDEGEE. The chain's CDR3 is CASSLVVNTEAFF. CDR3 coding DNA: TGTGCCAGCAGCCTGGTAGTGAACACTGAAGCTTTCTTT.

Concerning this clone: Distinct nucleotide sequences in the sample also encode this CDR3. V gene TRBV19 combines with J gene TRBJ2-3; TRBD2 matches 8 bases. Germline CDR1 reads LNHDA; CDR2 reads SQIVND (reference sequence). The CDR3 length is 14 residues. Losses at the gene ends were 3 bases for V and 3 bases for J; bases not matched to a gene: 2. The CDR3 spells CASSISGGTDTQYF. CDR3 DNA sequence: TGTGCCAGTAGTATTTCGGGGGGGACAGATACGCAGTATTTT.

This CDR3 is CSVEGGTGYGYTF. The CDR3 DNA sequence: TGCAGCGTTGAGGGGGGAACGGGCTATGGCTACACCTTC. The rearrangement uses TRBV29-1 and TRBJ1-2, with D perhaps TRBD1 (5 bases). V lost 3 bases, J lost 4 bases, and 12 bases lay in between. Germline V gene sequence: CDR1 SQVTM, CDR2 ANQGSEA. The CDR3 consists of 13 residues.

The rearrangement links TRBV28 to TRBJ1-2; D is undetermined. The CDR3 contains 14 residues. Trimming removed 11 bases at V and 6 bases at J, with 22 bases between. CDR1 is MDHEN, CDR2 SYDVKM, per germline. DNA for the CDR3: TGTGCCGCCCGTCGGCGTCGACCTCGGGATGGCTACACCTTC. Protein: CAARRRRPRDGYTF.

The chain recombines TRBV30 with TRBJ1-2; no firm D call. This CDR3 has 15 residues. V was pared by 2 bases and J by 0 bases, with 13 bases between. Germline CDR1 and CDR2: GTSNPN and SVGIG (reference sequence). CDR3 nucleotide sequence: TGTGCCTGGAGTTTACAGAGCTTAACTAACTATGGCTACACCTTC. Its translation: CAWSLQSLTNYGYTF. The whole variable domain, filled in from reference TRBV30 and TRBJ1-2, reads SQTIHQWPATLVQPVGSPLSLECTVEGTSNPNLYWYRQAAGRGLQLLFYSVGIGQISSEVPQNLSASRPQDRQFILSSKKLLLSDSGFYLCAWSLQSLTNYGYTFGSGTRLTVV.

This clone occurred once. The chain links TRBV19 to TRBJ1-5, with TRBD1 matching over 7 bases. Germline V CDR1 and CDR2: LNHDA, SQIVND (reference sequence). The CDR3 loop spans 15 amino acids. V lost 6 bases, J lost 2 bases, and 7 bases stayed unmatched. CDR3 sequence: CASRDDRAGNQPQHF. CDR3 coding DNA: TGTGCCAGTAGGGATGACAGGGCGGGCAATCAGCCCCAGCATTTT.